These 21 T cell receptor beta chains were sequenced from one sample in a study of CD8 T cells in Susac syndrome. Random hexamers served to reverse transcribe roughly 0.5 to 1 ug RNA. MiXCR, applied by TCRdb to the immunoSEQ multiplex PCR reads, yields one record per CDR3 protein. The table has about 280,000 distinct CDR3 sequences, around 83% seen once. Sequenced: CD8+ T cells from PBMCs. The origin of the receptors is a human donor with multiple sclerosis.

This sequence joins TRBV28 and TRBJ2-7, with D unresolved. Trimming took 11 bases from V and 3 from J, leaving 8 bases between them. The germline V gene has CDR1 MDHEN and CDR2 SYDVKM. The CDR3 is 10 amino acids. CDR3 protein: CAAARYEQYF. In DNA, the CDR3 is TGTGCCGCAGCCCGCTACGAGCAGTACTTC.

J is TRBJ2-5 and V is TRBV3-1; 8 bases line up with TRBD1. The CDR3 is 19 amino acids. Germline CDR1 LGHDT, CDR2 YNNKEL (reference sequence). V gave up 0 bases and J gave up 6 bases; unmatched junction bases: 18. CDR3 nucleotides: TGTGCCAGCAGCCAAGAAAGGAGTACAGGGGGGCGTGGTGGACAGACCCAGTACTTC. Translating it yields CASSQERSTGGRGGQTQYF.

The chain joins TRBV9 to TRBJ2-1, with 10 bases aligning to TRBD2. The CDR3 spans 15 residues. Trimming took 3 bases from V and 5 from J; bases not matched to a gene: 5. The germline CDR1 and CDR2 sequences are SGDLS and YYNGEE. The CDR3: CASSAGTSAHNEQFF. The CDR3 nucleotides read TGTGCCAGCAGCGCGGGGACTAGCGCGCACAATGAGCAGTTCTTC. The full variable domain, rest sourced from reference TRBV9 and TRBJ2-1, is DSGVTQTPKHLITATGQRVTLRCSPRSGDLSVYWYQQSLDQGLQFLIQYYNGEERAKGNILERFSAQQFPDLHSELNLSSLELGDSALYFCASSAGTSAHNEQFFGPGTRLTVL.

This sequence joins TRBV12-3 or TRBV12-4 and TRBJ2-1; D unclear. The CDR3 consists of 12 residues. V was shortened by 3 bases and J by 10 bases, with 10 bases between the two germline ends. The CDR3 protein is CASSFRPEEQFF. The DNA for the CDR3 is TGTGCCAGCAGTTTTCGCCCTGAGGAGCAGTTCTTC.

The chain uses TRBV3-1 and TRBJ1-2, with D possibly TRBD1 on 5 matching bases. V shed 5 bases and J shed 5 bases, with 21 bases lying between them. The length of the CDR3 is 16 residues. Germline V lookup: CDR1 LGHDT, CDR2 YNNKEL (reference sequence). The CDR3 protein is CASSGRDGLSGYGYTF. In DNA, the CDR3 is TGTGCCAGCAGCGGCCGGGACGGCCTTTCCGGATATGGCTACACCTTC. Drawing the rest from reference TRBV3-1 and TRBJ1-2, the complete variable domain is DTAVSQTPKYLVTQMGNDKSIKCEQNLGHDTMYWYKQDSKKFLKIMFSYNNKELIINETVPNRFSPKSPDKAHLNLHINSLELGDSAVYFCASSGRDGLSGYGYTFGSGTRLTVV.

This clonotype was picked up one time. The V gene is TRBV27, the J gene TRBJ2-1; D is unresolved. With 0 bases removed from V and 5 bases from J, the gap between germline ends came to 8 bases. Germline values: CDR1 MNHEY, CDR2 SMNVEV (reference sequence). The CDR3 totals 14 residues. CDR3 sequence reads: CASSLSARNNEQFF. CDR3 DNA: TGTGCCAGCAGTTTATCTGCCCGAAACAATGAGCAGTTCTTC.

V and J are TRBV7-9 and TRBJ2-4; no definite D call. Germline loops: CDR1 SEHNR, CDR2 FQNEAQ (reference sequence). The CDR3 is 13 amino acids. The V end lost 3 bases, the J end lost 8 bases, and 11 bases lay between the germline ends. The CDR3 nucleotides read TGTGCCAGCAGCTTGACACCCGGAGACATTCAGTACTTC. Its protein product is CASSLTPGDIQYF.

The chain joins TRBV27 to TRBJ2-7, with D perhaps given as TRBD1 or TRBD2 (6 bases each). Trimming removed 4 bases at V and 5 bases at J, with 18 bases between. The CDR3 consists of 15 residues. CDR1 and CDR2 from the germline V gene are MNHEY and SMNVEV (reference sequence). CDR3 nucleotide sequence: TGTGCCAGCAGTTCCTCCCGAGGGGGGAAAGACGAGCAGTACTTC. Translation: CASSSSRGGKDEQYF.

This sequence joins TRBV27 and TRBJ2-3, with 9 positions matching TRBD1. Germline V gene lookup returns CDR1 MNHEY and CDR2 SMNVEV (reference sequence). This CDR3 is 16 amino acids long. V shed 1 base, J shed 4 bases, and the junction held 6 bases outside the gene matches. CDR3 sequence (DNA): TGTGCCAGCAGTTTATTAATGGGACAGGGCCCAGATACGCAGTATTTT. It codes for CASSLLMGQGPDTQYF.

In DNA, the CDR3 is TGTGCCAGCAGCAAAAGAGAGCGAGGACCGTGGGGCAATGAGCAGTTCTTC. This translates into CASSKRERGPWGNEQFF. The J gene is TRBJ2-1, the V gene TRBV21-1. TRBV21-1 has pseudogene status. The CDR3 runs 17 residues.

In this sample, this clonotype turned up a few times. The chain joins TRBV6-1 to TRBJ2-5; TRBD1 or TRBD2 may be the D gene (6 bases each). V was pared by 5 bases and J by 4 bases, with 14 bases between. Germline V gene sequence: CDR1 MNHNS, CDR2 SASEGT. The CDR3 totals 14 residues. The CDR3 sequence is CASSPGAGGETQYF. The CDR3 bases are TGTGCCAGCAGTCCGGGGGCTGGTGGAGAGACCCAGTACTTC.

The chain uses TRBV7-9 and TRBJ1-1, with D perhaps matching TRBD1 (6 bases). CDR3 size: 15 residues. The V gene lost 2 bases and the J gene lost 1 base, with 11 bases spanning the gap. Germline V gene data show CDR1 as SEHNR and CDR2 as FQNEAQ (reference sequence). The CDR3 sequence: CASSLKGGPNTEAFF. The CDR3, as DNA: TGTGCCAGCAGCTTAAAGGGGGGACCGAACACTGAAGCTTTCTTT.

The V and J genes are TRBV15 and TRBJ2-2, with D possibly being TRBD1 (6 bases). The V end was cut by 3 bases, the J end by 3 bases, with 14 bases between. The germline V gene encodes CDR1 LNHNV and CDR2 YYDKDF (reference sequence). The CDR3 has 16 amino acids. CDR3 nucleotides: TGTGCCACCAGCAGGGACCCGGGACAAGACACCGGGGAGCTGTTTTTT. Encoded protein: CATSRDPGQDTGELFF.

The CDR3 bases are TGTGCCAGCAGACTAGCGGGAGCCCCTCCGGGAGATACGCAGTATTTT. The encoded protein is CASRLAGAPPGDTQYF. The J gene is TRBJ2-3, the V gene TRBV2, with 11 bases that match TRBD2. The V and J ends lost 6 bases and 5 bases, in that order; junction bases with no gene match: 10. The CDR3 extends over 16 amino acids. The germline V gene encodes CDR1 SNHLY and CDR2 FYNNEI.

V and J are TRBV3-1 and TRBJ2-5; 7 nucleotides agree with TRBD2. Germline V gene sequence: CDR1 LGHDT, CDR2 YNNKEL (reference sequence). The J segment lost 7 bases and the V segment lost 0 bases, leaving 8 bases of the junction unmatched. The CDR3 covers 15 residues. CDR3: CASSQEASGERTQYF. The CDR3 bases are TGTGCCAGCAGCCAAGAGGCCAGCGGGGAGAGGACCCAGTACTTC.

The chain employs TRBV12-5 and TRBJ2-5, with 7 nucleotides matching TRBD2. After removal of 7 bases from V and 2 bases from J, the junction contained 19 bases not matched to a gene. Per germline, CDR1 LGHNT and CDR2 FRNRAP. The CDR3 covers 18 residues. CDR3 nucleotides: TGTGCTAGTGCCCAGCCCTTAGCGGGCCGCGGCTTACAAGAGACCCAGTACTTC. It yields the protein CASAQPLAGRGLQETQYF.

The chain recombines TRBV20-1 with TRBJ1-5; D is unresolved. Germline CDR1 is DFQATT and CDR2 is SNEGSKA (reference sequence). The CDR3 loop spans 12 amino acids. Trimming removed 3 bases at V and 0 bases at J, with 3 bases between. CDR3 residues: CSARFSNQPQHF. The CDR3 nucleotides are TGCAGTGCTAGGTTTAGCAATCAGCCCCAGCATTTT.

The chain uses TRBV5-4 and TRBJ2-7; TRBD1 matches at 8 bases. In germline, CDR1 is SGHNT, CDR2 YYREEE (reference sequence). After removal of 2 bases from V and 7 bases from J, the junction contained 14 bases not matched to a gene. There are 16 residues in the CDR3. The CDR3 spells CASSFGQGTFLGEQYF. For the CDR3, the DNA is TGTGCCAGCAGCTTTGGACAGGGAACTTTTTTAGGGGAGCAGTACTTC.

This rearrangement joins TRBV9 to TRBJ2-7; tentatively, D is TRBD1 (5 bases). Per the germline V gene, CDR1 is SGDLS and CDR2 is YYNGEE. Trimming left V 0 bases short and J 3 bases short, with 13 bases between. The CDR3 has 15 amino acids. The CDR3 loop is CASSVDPGLGYEQYF. The CDR3 DNA follows: TGTGCCAGCAGCGTAGACCCAGGGCTGGGCTACGAGCAGTACTTC.

J is TRBJ1-4 and V is TRBV6-6; D uncertain. The CDR3 sequence is 15 residues long. The V end lost 3 bases, the J end lost 3 bases, and 11 bases lay between the germline ends. From germline, CDR1 is MNHNY and CDR2 SVGAGI (reference sequence). DNA for the CDR3: TGTGCCAGCAGTTATCGGGGAGGGCCTAATGAAAAACTGTTTTTT. Translation gives CASSYRGGPNEKLFF.

The chain carries TRBV2 and TRBJ2-7; TRBD2 matches 8 bases. V gave up 6 bases and J gave up 6 bases; unmatched junction bases: 13. CDR1 and CDR2 from the germline V gene are SNHLY and FYNNEI. The CDR3 length is 15 residues. The CDR3 DNA reads as TGTGCCAGCAGCGACCTGCTAGCGGGCCTCCTCGAGCAGTACTTC. Its translation is CASSDLLAGLLEQYF.